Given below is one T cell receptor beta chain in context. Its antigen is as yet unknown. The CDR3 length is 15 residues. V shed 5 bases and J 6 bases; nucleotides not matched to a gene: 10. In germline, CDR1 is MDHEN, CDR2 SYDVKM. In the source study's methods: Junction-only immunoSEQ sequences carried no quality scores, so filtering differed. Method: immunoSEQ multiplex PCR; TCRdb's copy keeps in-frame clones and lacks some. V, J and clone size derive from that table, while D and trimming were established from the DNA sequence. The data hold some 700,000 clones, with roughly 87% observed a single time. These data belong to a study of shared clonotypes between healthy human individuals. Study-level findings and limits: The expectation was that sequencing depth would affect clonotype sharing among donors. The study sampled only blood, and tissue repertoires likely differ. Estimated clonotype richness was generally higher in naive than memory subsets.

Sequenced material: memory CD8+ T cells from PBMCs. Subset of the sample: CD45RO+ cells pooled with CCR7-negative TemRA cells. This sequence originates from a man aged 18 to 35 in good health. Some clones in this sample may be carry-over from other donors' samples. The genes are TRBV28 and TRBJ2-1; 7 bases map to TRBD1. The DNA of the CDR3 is TGTGCCAGCAGTGCATTAGGGGGCCCCACCAATGAGCAGTTCTTC. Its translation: CASSALGGPTNEQFF.